This is a list of T cell receptor beta chains from one sample in a study of beta chain features in type 1 diabetes. TCRdb's table, derived via immunoSEQ multiplex PCR, lists solely in-frame clones and lacks some. The data contain around 300,000 clones, about 10% of them singletons. Sequencing was done on a sample of naive CD4+ T cells from blood. These receptors were collected from a woman in her twenties or thirties in good health. CDR3s leave out the opening cysteine and the closing phenylalanine or tryptophan.

>TRBJ1-2|TRBV25-1
ASSATWATGGYT
>TRBJ2-6|TRBV7-9
ASSPLGANVLT
>TRBJ1-2|TRBV5-4
ASSLWAGGSYGYT
>TRBJ2-2|TRBV4-2
ASSQEGRVTGELF
>TRBJ2-1|TRBV27
ASTGQVDNEQF
>TRBJ2-7|TRBV4-2
ASSQESRYEQY
>TRBJ2-7|TRBV5-1
ASSSTGYRSYEQY
>TRBJ2-2|TRBV6-5
ASSYEGTKNTGELF
>TRBJ2-7|TRBV14
ASSQVRVVSSYEQY
>TRBJ2-1|TRBV4-3
ASSQGGLAGGLPTYNEQF
>TRBJ2-7|TRBV7-2
ASSLAPPTGEQY
>TRBJ1-5|TRBV28
ASTGVAGGNQPQH
>TRBJ2-1|TRBV6-5
ASSGLAGYNEQF
>TRBJ2-5|TRBV9
ASSVGLGRETQY
>TRBJ1-1|TRBV29-1
SASGIMNTEAF
>TRBJ2-1|TRBV27
ASSKPLSGTGNNEQF
>TRBJ2-7|TRBV7-2
ASRNSGEQY
>TRBJ1-1|TRBV18
ASSYDRGSTEAF
>TRBJ1-2|TRBV9
ASSVGQEYGYT
>TRBJ2-7|TRBV10-3
AIKNDSWEQY
>TRBJ1-5|TRBV5-1
ASSSGQQNQPQH
>TRBJ2-3|TRBV7-7
ASSLGRGTDTQY
>TRBJ2-7|TRBV5-6
ASSWGTVWGGEQY